This section outlines one T cell receptor (beta chain) sequence together with its context. The sample originates from a study of T cell changes during pregnancy in multiple sclerosis. Assay used: immunoSEQ multiplex PCR; TCRdb lists only in-frame clones, some missing. The profile shows over 45,000 clones, around nine tenths of them singletons. The TCR comes from a female donor in good health, enrolled as a control in a pregnancy study. Sample: peripheral blood, taken in the third trimester of pregnancy.

In nucleotides, the CDR3 is TGTGCCAGCAGTGATGCGGATGAAAAACTGTTTTTT. It specifies CASSDADEKLFF. This sequence joins TRBV2 and TRBJ1-4; D is undetermined. Trimming removed 3 bases at V and 6 bases at J, with 5 bases between. Germline V gives CDR1 SNHLY, CDR2 FYNNEI. The length of the CDR3 is 12 residues.